This T cell receptor (beta chain) was sequenced in a study of sequential checkpoint blockade in melanoma. The assay was immunoSEQ multiplex PCR, and TCRdb's table has in-frame clones only and misses some. The top ten hold approximately 8.6% of the sample, which has 3,000 to 4,000 clones, roughly 23% seen once. Treatment: randomized to nivolumab then ipilimumab (arm A) or the reverse (arm B). The CDR3 is made up of 14 amino acids. Germline-derived CDR1 and CDR2 are LNHDA and SQIVND (reference sequence). Trimming removed 4 bases at V and 4 bases at J, with 12 bases between. This material consisted of tumor tissue (inferred from file names), taken from a patient given nivolumab and ipilimumab in sequence. The rearrangement joins TRBV19 to TRBJ2-3; tentatively, D is TRBD1 (6 bases). The TCR originated in a human donor with melanoma. The CDR3 nucleotides are TGTGCCAGTAGTACCGAACAGGGCGCAGATACGCAGTATTTT. This codes for CASSTEQGADTQYF.